Presented here are 5 T cell receptor beta chains from one specimen sequenced in a study of siplizumab effects on memory and regulatory T cells. Produced via immunoSEQ multiplex PCR; TCRdb's table is partial and in-frame only. The table has some 56,000 clones, over 95% seen once. The sample comprised naive CD8+ T cells sorted from blood. The receptor source for this set is a human donor in good health.

CDR3 sequence: CASSDMDSPNEQFF. As DNA, the CDR3 is TGTGCCAGCAGTGATATGGACTCTCCCAATGAGCAGTTCTTC. The rearrangement links TRBV6-1 to TRBJ2-1; tentatively, D is TRBD2 (5 bases). Trimming took off 3 bases at V and 6 bases at J, with 12 bases between the two ends. This CDR3 comprises 14 residues. Germline V gene data show CDR1 as MNHNS and CDR2 as SASEGT.

With regard to this clone: One end of the junction fails to match germline, which may point to a read error. This rearrangement joins TRBV7-9 to TRBJ2-7; D call uncertain. This CDR3 is built from 11 residues. Germline V gives CDR1 SEHNR, CDR2 FQNEAQ (reference sequence). The CDR3 loop is CASSLETEWIF. CDR3 nucleotide sequence: TGTGCCAGCAGCTTAGAAACAGAGTGGATTTTC.

The V and J genes are TRBV7-9 and TRBJ2-7; no clear D gene. V gave up 1 base and J gave up 2 bases, with 6 bases separating them. Looked up from germline, CDR1 is SEHNR and CDR2 is FQNEAQ (reference sequence). The CDR3 runs 13 residues. The CDR3 bases are TGTGCCAGCAGCTTAGTTAGGGCCTACGAGCAGTACTTC. Its translation: CASSLVRAYEQYF.

Details on this clone: One end of the junction varies from germline; a read error may be responsible. CDR3 loop: CASSTGLAGAGEQFF. CDR3 nucleotide sequence: TGTGCTAGCAGCACCGGACTAGCGGGAGCTGGTGAGCAGTTCTTC. J is TRBJ2-1 and V is TRBV7-7, with TRBD2 identical over 13 bases. Germline CDR1 SSHAT, CDR2 FNYEAQ (reference sequence). The CDR3 has 15 amino acids.

The chain uses TRBV5-1 and TRBJ2-1; weak D call: TRBD1 (6 bases). CDR3 length equals 18 residues. In germline, CDR1 is SGHRS, CDR2 YFSETQ. V gave up 0 bases and J gave up 1 base, with 17 bases separating them. As DNA, the CDR3 is TGCGCCAGCAGCTTGGTAACCGGGACATGGGATTCCTACAATGAGCAGTTCTTC. Its protein product is CASSLVTGTWDSYNEQFF.